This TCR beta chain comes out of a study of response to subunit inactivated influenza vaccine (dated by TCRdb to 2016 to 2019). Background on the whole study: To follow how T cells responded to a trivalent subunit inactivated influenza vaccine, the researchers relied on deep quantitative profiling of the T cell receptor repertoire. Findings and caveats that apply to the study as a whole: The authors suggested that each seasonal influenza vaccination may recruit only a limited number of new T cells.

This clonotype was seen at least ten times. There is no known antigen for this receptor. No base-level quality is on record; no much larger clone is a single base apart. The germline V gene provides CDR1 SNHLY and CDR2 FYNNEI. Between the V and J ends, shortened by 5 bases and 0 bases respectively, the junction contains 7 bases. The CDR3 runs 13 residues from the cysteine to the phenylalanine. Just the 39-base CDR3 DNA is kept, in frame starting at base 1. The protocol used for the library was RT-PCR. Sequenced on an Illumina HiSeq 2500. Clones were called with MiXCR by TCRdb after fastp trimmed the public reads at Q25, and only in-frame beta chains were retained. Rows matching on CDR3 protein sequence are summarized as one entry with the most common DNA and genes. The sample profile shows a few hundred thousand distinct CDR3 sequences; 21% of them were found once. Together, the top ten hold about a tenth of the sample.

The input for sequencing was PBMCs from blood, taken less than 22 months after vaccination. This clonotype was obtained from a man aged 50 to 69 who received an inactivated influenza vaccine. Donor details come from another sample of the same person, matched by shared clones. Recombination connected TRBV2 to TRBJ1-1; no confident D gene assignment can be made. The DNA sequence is TGTGCCAGCAGTAAGCGATTGAACACTGAAGCTTTCTTT. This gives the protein CASSKRLNTEAFF. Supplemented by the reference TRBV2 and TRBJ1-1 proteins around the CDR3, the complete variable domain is EPEVTQTPSHQVTQMGQEVILRCVPISNHLYFYWYRQILGQKVEFLVSFYNNEISEKSEIFDDQFSVERPDGSNFTLKIRSTKLEDSAMYFCASSKRLNTEAFFGQGTRLTVV.